This T cell receptor (beta chain) was obtained from a study of blood T cell repertoires in COVID-19. Across the whole study: Sample material is recorded as cDNA or gDNA derived from T cells, B-cell-depleted T cells, or PBMCs.

There are 18 residues in the CDR3. After removal of 4 bases from V and 6 bases from J, the junction contained 21 bases not matched to a gene. Germline V gene data show CDR1 as GTSNPN and CDR2 as SVGIG (reference sequence). The repertoire was sequenced with immunoSEQ multiplex PCR; TCRdb's copy has only in-frame clones and lacks some. The sample lists about 84,000 clones; around 80% were seen once. This TCR derives from a woman at least 80 years old with acute or convalescent COVID-19. The sample consisted of peripheral blood. This chain uses TRBV30 with TRBJ1-2; 9 nucleotides align to TRBD1. CDR3 nucleotides: TGTGCCTGGAACTCCCTCCTGGGACAGGGTTCTTTTCGTAATGGCTACACCTTC. Its protein product is CAWNSLLGQGSFRNGYTF.